One T cell receptor (beta chain) is described in this entry. These data come from a study of blood T cell repertoires in COVID-19. Study-level information: The analysed material was cDNA or gDNA that came from T cells, B-cell-depleted T cells, or PBMCs.

Profiling relied on immunoSEQ multiplex PCR, and the TCRdb table lists in-frame clones only, not all of them. The sample contains 140,000 to 150,000 clones, about four fifths of which appear only once. Trimming cost V 3 bases and J 6 bases, with 19 bases left between them. The CDR3 spans 16 residues. Per the germline V gene, CDR1 is SGHKS and CDR2 is YYEKEE (reference sequence). The V call is TRBV5-5, the J call TRBJ1-5, with D possibly being TRBD1 (5 bases). This TCR came from a human donor in a cohort sampled during active COVID-19. Sequenced: peripheral blood. The CDR3: CASSSDLGGEGQPQHF. The CDR3 DNA follows: TGTGCCAGCAGCTCAGACCTCGGGGGTGAGGGTCAGCCCCAGCATTTT.